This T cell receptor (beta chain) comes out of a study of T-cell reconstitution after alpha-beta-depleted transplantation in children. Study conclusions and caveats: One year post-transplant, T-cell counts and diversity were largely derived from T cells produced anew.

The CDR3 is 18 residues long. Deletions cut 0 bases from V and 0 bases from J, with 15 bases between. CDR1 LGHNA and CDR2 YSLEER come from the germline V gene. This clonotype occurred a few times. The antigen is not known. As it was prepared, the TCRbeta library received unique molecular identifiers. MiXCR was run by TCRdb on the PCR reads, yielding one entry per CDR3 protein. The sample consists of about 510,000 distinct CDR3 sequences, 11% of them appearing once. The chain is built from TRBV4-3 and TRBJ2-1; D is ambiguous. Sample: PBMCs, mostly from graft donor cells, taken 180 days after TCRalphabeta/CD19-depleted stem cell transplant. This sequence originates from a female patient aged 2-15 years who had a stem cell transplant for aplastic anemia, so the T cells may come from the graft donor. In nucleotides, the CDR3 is TGCGCCAGCAGCCAAGACCCACGTACCAGTCACTCCTACAATGAGCAGTTCTTC. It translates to CASSQDPRTSHSYNEQFF.